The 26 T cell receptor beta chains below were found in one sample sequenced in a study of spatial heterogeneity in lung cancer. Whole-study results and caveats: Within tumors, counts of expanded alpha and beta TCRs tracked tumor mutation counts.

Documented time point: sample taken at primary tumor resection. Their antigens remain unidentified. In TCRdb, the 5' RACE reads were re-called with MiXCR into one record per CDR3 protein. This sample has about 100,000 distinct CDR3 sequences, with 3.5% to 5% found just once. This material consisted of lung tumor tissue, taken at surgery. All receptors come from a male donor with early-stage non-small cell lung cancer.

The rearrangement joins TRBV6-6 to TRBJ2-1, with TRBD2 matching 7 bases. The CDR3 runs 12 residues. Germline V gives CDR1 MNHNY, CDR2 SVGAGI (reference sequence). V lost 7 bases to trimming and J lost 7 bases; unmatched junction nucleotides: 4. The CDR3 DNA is TGTGCCAGCACCAGGGAGGGGAATGAGCAGTTCTTC. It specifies CASTREGNEQFF.

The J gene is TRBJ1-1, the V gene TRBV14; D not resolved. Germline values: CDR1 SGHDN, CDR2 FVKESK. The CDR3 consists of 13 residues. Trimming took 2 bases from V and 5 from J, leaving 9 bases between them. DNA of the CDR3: TGTGCCAGCAGCCAAAAGGAGTGGACTGAAGCTTTCTTT. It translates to CASSQKEWTEAFF.

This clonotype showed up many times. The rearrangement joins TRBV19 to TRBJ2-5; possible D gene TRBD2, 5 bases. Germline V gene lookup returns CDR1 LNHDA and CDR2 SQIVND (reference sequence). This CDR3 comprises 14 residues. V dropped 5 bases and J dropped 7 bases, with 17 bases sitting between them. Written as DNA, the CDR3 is TGTGCCAGTAGTTTCGGCCCGGACTCAGGGACCCAGTACTTC. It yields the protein CASSFGPDSGTQYF.

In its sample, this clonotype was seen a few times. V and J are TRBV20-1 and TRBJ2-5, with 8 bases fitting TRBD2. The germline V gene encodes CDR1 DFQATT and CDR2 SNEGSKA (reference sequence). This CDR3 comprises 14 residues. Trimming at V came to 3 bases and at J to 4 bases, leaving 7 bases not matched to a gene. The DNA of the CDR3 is TGCAGTGCTAGGATCGGCGGGAGGAGAGAGACCCAGTACTTC. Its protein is CSARIGGRRETQYF.

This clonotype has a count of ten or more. CDR3 DNA sequence: TGTGCCAGCAGCTTGGCGGGCACAGATACGCAGTATTTT. Its translation: CASSLAGTDTQYF. The J gene is TRBJ2-3, the V gene TRBV11-2, with D unresolved. The CDR3 spans 13 residues. Germline V CDR1 and CDR2: SGHAT, FQNNGV. Trimming left V 3 bases short and J 1 base short, with 5 bases between. Full variable domain (rest looked up from reference TRBV11-2 and TRBJ2-3): EAGVAQSPRYKIIEKRQSVAFWCNPISGHATLYWYQQILGQGPKLLIQFQNNGVVDDSQLPKDRFSAERLKGVDSTLKIQPAKLEDSAVYLCASSLAGTDTQYFGPGTRLTVL.

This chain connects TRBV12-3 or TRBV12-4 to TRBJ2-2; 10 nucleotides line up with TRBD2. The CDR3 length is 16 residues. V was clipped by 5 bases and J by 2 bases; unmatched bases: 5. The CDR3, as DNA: TGTGCCAGCAGTCCCCGGACTAGCGGAAACACCGGGGAGCTGTTTTTT. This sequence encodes CASSPRTSGNTGELFF.

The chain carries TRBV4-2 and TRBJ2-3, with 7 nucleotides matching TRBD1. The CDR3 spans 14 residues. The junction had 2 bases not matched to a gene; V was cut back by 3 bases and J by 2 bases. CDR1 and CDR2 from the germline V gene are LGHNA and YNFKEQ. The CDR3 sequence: CASSHDRVTDTQYF. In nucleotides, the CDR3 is TGTGCCAGCAGCCACGACAGGGTCACAGATACGCAGTATTTT.

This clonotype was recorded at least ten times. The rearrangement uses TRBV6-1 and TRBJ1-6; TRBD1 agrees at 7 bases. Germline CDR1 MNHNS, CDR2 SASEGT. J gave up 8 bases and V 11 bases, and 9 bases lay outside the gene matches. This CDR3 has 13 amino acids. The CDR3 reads CAGRTQGDSPLHF. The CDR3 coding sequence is TGTGCCGGTCGAACCCAGGGGGATTCACCCCTCCACTTT.

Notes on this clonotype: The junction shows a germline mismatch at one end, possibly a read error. Here the CDR3 reads CVSSLGGGAEQYF. CDR3 bases: TGTGTCAGCAGCTTAGGGGGAGGGGCCGAGCAGTACTTC. The chain has TRBV7-9 and TRBJ2-7; a possible D gene is TRBD2 (7 bases). The CDR3 is made up of 13 amino acids. Germline loops: CDR1 SEHNR, CDR2 FQNEAQ (reference sequence).

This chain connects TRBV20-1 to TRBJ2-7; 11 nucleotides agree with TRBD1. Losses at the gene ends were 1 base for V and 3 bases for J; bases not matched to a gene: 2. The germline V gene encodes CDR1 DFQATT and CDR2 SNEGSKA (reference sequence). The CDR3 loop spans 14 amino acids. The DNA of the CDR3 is TGCAGTGCTAGAGTCGGGACAGGGGGCTACGAGCAGTACTTC. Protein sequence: CSARVGTGGYEQYF.

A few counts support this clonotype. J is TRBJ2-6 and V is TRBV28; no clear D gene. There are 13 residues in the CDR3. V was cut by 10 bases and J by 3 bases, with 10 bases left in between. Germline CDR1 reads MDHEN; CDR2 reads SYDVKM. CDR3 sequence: CATVTSGANVLTF. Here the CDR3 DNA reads TGTGCCACCGTAACAAGTGGGGCCAACGTCCTGACTTTC.

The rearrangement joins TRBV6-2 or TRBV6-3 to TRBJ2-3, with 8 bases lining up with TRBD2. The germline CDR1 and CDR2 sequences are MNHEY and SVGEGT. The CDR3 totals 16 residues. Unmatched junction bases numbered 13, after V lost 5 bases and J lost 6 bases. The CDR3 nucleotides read TGTGCCAGCAGTCCCCGGGGAGCGGGAGTGAGTGATACGCAGTATTTT. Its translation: CASSPRGAGVSDTQYF.

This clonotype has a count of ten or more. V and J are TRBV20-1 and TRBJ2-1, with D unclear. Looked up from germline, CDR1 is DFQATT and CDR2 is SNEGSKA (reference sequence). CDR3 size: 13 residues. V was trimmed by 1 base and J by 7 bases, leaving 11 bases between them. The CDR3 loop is CSARAAPSNEQFF. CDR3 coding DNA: TGCAGTGCTAGAGCCGCTCCTAGTAATGAGCAGTTCTTC.

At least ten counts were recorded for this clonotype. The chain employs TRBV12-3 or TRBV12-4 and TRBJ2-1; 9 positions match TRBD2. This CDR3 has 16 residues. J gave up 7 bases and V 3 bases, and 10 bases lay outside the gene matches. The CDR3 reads CASSLAGTSRRNEQFF. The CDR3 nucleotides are TGTGCCAGCAGTTTGGCCGGGACTAGCCGACGTAATGAGCAGTTCTTC.

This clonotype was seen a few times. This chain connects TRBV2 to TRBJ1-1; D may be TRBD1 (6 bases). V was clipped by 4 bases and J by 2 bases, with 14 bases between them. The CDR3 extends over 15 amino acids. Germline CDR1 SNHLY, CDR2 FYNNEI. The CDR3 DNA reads TGTGCCAGCAGTGGCATGGGACACGTAAACACTGAAGCTTTCTTT. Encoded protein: CASSGMGHVNTEAFF.

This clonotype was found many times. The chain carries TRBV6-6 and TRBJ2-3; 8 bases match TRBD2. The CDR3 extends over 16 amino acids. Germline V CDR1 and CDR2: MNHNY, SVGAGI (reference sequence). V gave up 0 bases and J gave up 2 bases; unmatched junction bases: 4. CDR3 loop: CASSYSASGYTDTQYF. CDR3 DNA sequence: TGTGCCAGCAGTTACTCTGCTAGCGGGTACACAGATACGCAGTATTTT.

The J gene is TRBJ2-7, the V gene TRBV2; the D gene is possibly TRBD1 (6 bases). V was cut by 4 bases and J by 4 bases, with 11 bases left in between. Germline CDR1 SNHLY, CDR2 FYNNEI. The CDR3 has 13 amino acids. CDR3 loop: CASSGTVLYEQYF. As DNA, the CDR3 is TGTGCCAGCAGTGGGACAGTTTTGTACGAGCAGTACTTC.

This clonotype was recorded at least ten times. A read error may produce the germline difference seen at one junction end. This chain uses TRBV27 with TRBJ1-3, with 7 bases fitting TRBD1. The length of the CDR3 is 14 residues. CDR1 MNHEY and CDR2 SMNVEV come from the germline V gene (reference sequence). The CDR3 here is CASRPQGSENTIYF. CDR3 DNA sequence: TGTGCCAGCAGGCCACAGGGGTCTGAAAACACCATATATTTT.

For the CDR3, the DNA is TGTGCCACCGCCGGGGCTAGCGGGTTCACAGATACGCAGTATTTT. It specifies CATAGASGFTDTQYF. The rearrangement links TRBV24-1 to TRBJ2-3; 8 bases agree with TRBD2. Germline values: CDR1 KGHDR, CDR2 SFDVKD. V was clipped by 9 bases and J by 2 bases; unmatched bases: 9. This CDR3 comprises 15 residues.

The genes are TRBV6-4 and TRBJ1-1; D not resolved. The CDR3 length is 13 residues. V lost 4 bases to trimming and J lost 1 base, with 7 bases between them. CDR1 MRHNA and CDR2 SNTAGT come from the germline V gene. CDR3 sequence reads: CASSVSANTEAFF. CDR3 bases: TGTGCCAGCAGTGTTTCGGCGAACACTGAAGCTTTCTTT.

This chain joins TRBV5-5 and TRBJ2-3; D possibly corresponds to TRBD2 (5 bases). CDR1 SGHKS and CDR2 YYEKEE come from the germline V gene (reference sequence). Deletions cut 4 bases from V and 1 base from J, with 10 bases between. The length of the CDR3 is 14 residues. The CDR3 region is CASSPRRGTDTQYF. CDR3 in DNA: TGTGCCAGCAGCCCACGGCGGGGCACAGATACGCAGTATTTT.

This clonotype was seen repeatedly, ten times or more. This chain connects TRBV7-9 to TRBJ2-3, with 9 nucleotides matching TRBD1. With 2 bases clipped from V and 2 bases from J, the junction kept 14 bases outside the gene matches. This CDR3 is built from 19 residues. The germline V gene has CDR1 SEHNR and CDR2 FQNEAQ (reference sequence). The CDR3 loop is CASSLFFVYRDRVTDTQYF. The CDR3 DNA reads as TGTGCCAGCAGCTTATTCTTCGTGTATCGGGACAGGGTCACAGATACGCAGTATTTT.

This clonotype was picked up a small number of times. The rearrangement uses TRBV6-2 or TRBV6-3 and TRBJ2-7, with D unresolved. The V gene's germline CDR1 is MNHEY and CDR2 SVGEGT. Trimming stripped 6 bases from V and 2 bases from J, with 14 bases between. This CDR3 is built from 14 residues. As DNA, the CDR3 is TGTGCCAGCAGACCGACCGGAGCCCCCTACGAGCAGTACTTC. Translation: CASRPTGAPYEQYF.

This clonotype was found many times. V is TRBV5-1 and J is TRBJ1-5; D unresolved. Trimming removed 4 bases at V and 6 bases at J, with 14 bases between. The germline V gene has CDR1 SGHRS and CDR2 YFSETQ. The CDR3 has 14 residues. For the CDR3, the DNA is TGCGCCAGCAGCCAAGGGTCCTCCGGTCAGCCCCAGCATTTT. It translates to CASSQGSSGQPQHF.

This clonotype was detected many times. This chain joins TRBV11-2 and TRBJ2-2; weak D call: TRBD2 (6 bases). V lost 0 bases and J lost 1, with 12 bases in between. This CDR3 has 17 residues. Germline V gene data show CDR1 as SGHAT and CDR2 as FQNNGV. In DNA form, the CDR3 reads TGTGCCAGCAGCTTAGATCGTGTGGGAGGGAACACCGGGGAGCTGTTTTTT. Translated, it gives CASSLDRVGGNTGELFF.

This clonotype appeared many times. The DNA of the CDR3 is TGCAGCCTCCCCGGGACTACCCTTTGGGATGAGCAGTTCTTC. Protein: CSLPGTTLWDEQFF. The chain employs TRBV29-1 and TRBJ2-1; 7 bases are a match to TRBD2. This CDR3 is 14 amino acids long. CDR1 and CDR2 (germline): SQVTM, ANQGSEA. Germline trimming cut 8 bases from V and 8 bases from J; bases unmatched to any gene: 15.